This T cell receptor (beta chain) appears in the sequencing data of a study of shared clonotypes between healthy human individuals. The CDR3 length is 16 residues. Germline-derived CDR1 and CDR2 are SGHRS and YFSETQ. V lost 5 bases and J lost 7, with 23 bases in between. Into CD45RA+ naive and CD45RA-negative memory subsets, the CD4+ cells were split. Sequenced by immunoSEQ multiplex PCR; TCRdb stores in-frame clones only, minus some. This sample carries 2 million to 2.5 million clones, about nine tenths of them seen once, and the ten largest clones take around 0.35%. Whole-study results and caveats: Depth of sequencing was expected to influence donor clonotype sharing.

Comment on this clone: Its specificity is not known.

The sequence was collected from a man aged 18 to 30 in good health. Some clones in this sample may be carry-over from other donors' samples. The chain employs TRBV5-1 and TRBJ2-3, with D unclear. Sequencing input: naive CD4+ T cells from PBMCs. Subset of the sample: CD45RA+ positively selected. The CDR3 sequence is CASSPTLTPSRHTQYF. In DNA, the CDR3 is TGCGCCAGCAGTCCAACCCTGACCCCCTCACGGCATACGCAGTATTTT.